This TCR beta chain was profiled in a study of PD-L1 blockade in urothelial cancer. On the study more broadly: Median T cell yield per blood sample was over 130,000 cells.

Comments on this clone: The antigen is unknown.

Only in-frame clones appear in the TCRdb table, and some are missing; sequencing was by immunoSEQ multiplex PCR. The table has about 43,000 clones, about 83% seen once. V shed 3 bases and J shed 3 bases, with 9 bases lying between them. The germline gives CDR1 KGHSH, CDR2 LQKENI. The length of the CDR3 is 14 residues. Specified time point: peripheral blood 6 weeks after treatment start. Study-level results: Tumor-associated clones in the blood of durable-benefit patients grew more at 3 weeks.

The J gene is TRBJ1-5, the V gene TRBV18, with TRBD1 as a possible D gene (6 bases). The sample was PBMCs, taken around atezolizumab (anti-PD-L1) treatment. This clonotype originated in a man between 60 and 70 years old with urothelial cancer. CDR3 DNA: TGTGCCAGCTCACCGACAGGCCTCAATCAGCCCCAGCATTTT. Its protein product is CASSPTGLNQPQHF.